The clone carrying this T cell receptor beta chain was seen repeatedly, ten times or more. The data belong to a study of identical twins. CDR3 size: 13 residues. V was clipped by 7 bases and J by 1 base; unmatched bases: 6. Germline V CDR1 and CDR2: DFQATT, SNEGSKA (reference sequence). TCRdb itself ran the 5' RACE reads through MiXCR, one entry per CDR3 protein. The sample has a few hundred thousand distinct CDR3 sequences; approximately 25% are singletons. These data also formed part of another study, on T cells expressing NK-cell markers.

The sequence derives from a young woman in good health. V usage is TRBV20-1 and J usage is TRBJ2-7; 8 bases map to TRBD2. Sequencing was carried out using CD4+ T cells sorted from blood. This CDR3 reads CSVGGDFSYEQYF. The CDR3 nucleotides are TGCAGTGTCGGGGGGGACTTTTCCTACGAGCAGTACTTC.